This paragraph reports one T cell receptor (beta chain). Its antigen is unknown. Cells defined as naive were viable CD3+CD4+ or CD3+CD8+ and CCR7+CD45RA+CD45RO-CD95-CD27+CD28+. This sample is drawn from a study of T cells after posttransplantation cyclophosphamide. Study conclusions and caveats: Later post-transplant blood repertoires were often dominated by donor CD8+ memory clones. Skin or GI-infiltrating T cells shared few TRB sequences with blood. Recipient CMV seropositivity and CMV reactivation strongly tracked TRB clonality.

The protocol was immunoSEQ multiplex PCR, while the TCRdb copy is restricted to in-frame clones and leaves out a portion. The data show 9,000 to 9,500 clones, with approximately 98% seen just once and about 0.25% held by the top ten. The V gene's germline CDR1 is MDHEN and CDR2 SYDVKM. This CDR3 has 15 residues. Trimming cost V 2 bases and J 3 bases, with 14 bases left between them. This chain connects TRBV28 to TRBJ2-7, with D unresolved. The source is a man in his fifties or sixties in good health, CMV-negative, and a related stem cell transplant donor. The sequenced sample was naive CD8+ T cells sorted from PBMCs. The DNA of the CDR3 is TGTGCCAGCAGTTTACGCCCGGTGTTATACTACGAGCAGTACTTC. It translates to CASSLRPVLYYEQYF.